The clone carrying this T cell receptor beta chain was found a few times. These data come from a study of blood T cell repertoires in COVID-19. As for the study in general: From T cells, B-cell-depleted T cells, or PBMCs came the material, which was cDNA or gDNA.

The J segment lost 4 bases and the V segment lost 7 bases, leaving 15 bases of the junction unmatched. The CDR3 sequence is 16 residues long. From germline, CDR1 is MNHNY and CDR2 SVGAGI (reference sequence). Clinical histories supplied by participants themselves formed the basis of cohort assignment. Clones were read by immunoSEQ multiplex PCR, and TCRdb kept only the in-frame ones, dropping some. The table records about 220,000 clones, around 90% of them present only once. This clonotype was sampled from a woman aged 45-59 years with acute COVID-19. The sample consisted of PBMCs or T cells enriched from blood (not recorded which). This chain uses TRBV6-6 with TRBJ1-2, with 7 positions matching TRBD1. CDR3 nucleotides: TGTGCCAGCACCCGCCTGATACAGGGGTCCTTCTATGGCTACACCTTC. Translated, it gives CASTRLIQGSFYGYTF.